A single sample is the source of the 14 T cell receptor beta chains below, sequenced in a study of immune cell composition in non-small cell lung cancer (dated 2017 in TCRdb). Library method: the immunoSEQ multiplex PCR assay. TCRdb took this table from immuneACCESS and kept in-frame rearrangements with V and J called. Such tables lack part of the clones; where checked against another copy, unresolved V genes explain under half of the gap, and the rest is unexplained. Counted in this sample were about 2,700 clones; about 70% of them appeared once. Of the sample, roughly 5% is held by the ten largest clones. Source material: lung tumor tissue. These receptors were taken from a human donor with non-small cell lung cancer.

The chain recombines TRBV11-2 with TRBJ2-6; 9 nucleotides agree with TRBD2. V shed 5 bases and J 0 bases; nucleotides not matched to a gene: 8. CDR1 and CDR2 (germline): SGHAT, FQNNGV. CDR3 length equals 18 residues. CDR3 DNA sequence: TGTGCCAGCAGCCCGATAGGCGGGAGGGCCTCTGGGGCCAACGTCCTGACTTTC. This translates into CASSPIGGRASGANVLTF.

This chain joins TRBV9 and TRBJ2-5; 7 bases are a match to TRBD2. Germline loops: CDR1 SGDLS, CDR2 YYNGEE. This CDR3 contains 15 residues. V trimming: 2 bases; J trimming: 2 bases; junction bases outside the gene matches: 6. The CDR3: CASSVWGGPQETQYF. Written as DNA, the CDR3 is TGTGCCAGCAGCGTGTGGGGGGGTCCACAAGAGACCCAGTACTTC.

This clone was counted once. The gene calls are TRBV10-2 and TRBJ2-3; D may be TRBD1 (6 bases). Germline CDR1 WSHSY, CDR2 SAAADI. V lost 5 bases and J lost 4, with 16 bases in between. The CDR3 extends over 15 amino acids. As DNA, the CDR3 is TGCGCCAGCAGTTCCGCCGGCCACAGGGCAGATACGCAGTATTTT. Its protein product is CASSSAGHRADTQYF.

The chain uses TRBV2 and TRBJ2-2; weak D call: TRBD2 (6 bases). The V end lost 6 bases, the J end lost 4 bases, and 18 bases lay between the germline ends. The CDR3 is 16 residues long. The germline CDR1 and CDR2 sequences are SNHLY and FYNNEI. The CDR3: CASRGGGNRVTGELFF. In DNA form, the CDR3 reads TGTGCCAGCAGAGGTGGGGGGAACCGTGTCACCGGGGAGCTGTTTTTT.

This clone occurred a few times. CDR3 protein: CASTARAGYTEAFF. CDR3 bases: TGTGCCAGCACGGCCAGGGCGGGGTACACTGAAGCTTTCTTT. The J gene is TRBJ1-1, the V gene TRBV6-1; weak D call: TRBD1 (5 bases). The germline V gene encodes CDR1 MNHNS and CDR2 SASEGT. The CDR3 extends over 14 amino acids. Trimming took 7 bases from V and 3 from J, leaving 15 bases between them.

The chain has TRBV2 and TRBJ1-2, with 9 bases lining up with TRBD1. Per germline, CDR1 SNHLY and CDR2 FYNNEI. V lost 2 bases, J lost 4 bases, and 5 bases stayed unmatched. The CDR3 extends over 15 amino acids. The CDR3 is CASSERDRVSYGYTF. CDR3 DNA sequence: TGTGCCAGCAGTGAAAGGGACAGGGTTTCCTATGGCTACACCTTC.

This chain uses TRBV4-1 with TRBJ1-2; D might be TRBD1 (5 bases). The V end lost 4 bases, the J end lost 7 bases, and 16 bases lay between the germline ends. CDR1 and CDR2 from the germline V gene are MGHRA and YSYEKL. This CDR3 is built from 14 residues. In nucleotides, the CDR3 is TGCGCCAGCAGCCGGACGCAGGGTGCCAGTGGCTACACCTTC. It encodes CASSRTQGASGYTF.

This sequence joins TRBV19 and TRBJ2-3; 9 positions match TRBD2. V shed 5 bases and J 6 bases; nucleotides not matched to a gene: 9. The germline V gene has CDR1 LNHDA and CDR2 SQIVND (reference sequence). The CDR3 loop spans 15 amino acids. The CDR3 DNA is TGTGCCAGTAGTGTGACTAGCGGTAGTTACGATACGCAGTATTTT. Its translation is CASSVTSGSYDTQYF. The full variable domain, rest sourced from reference TRBV19 and TRBJ2-3, is DGGITQSPKYLFRKEGQNVTLSCEQNLNHDAMYWYRQDPGQGLRLIYYSQIVNDFQKGDIAEGYSVSREKKESFPLTVTSAQKNPTAFYLCASSVTSGSYDTQYFGPGTRLTVL.

This chain links TRBV11-2 with TRBJ2-7; 8 bases fit TRBD2. CDR1 and CDR2 from the germline V gene are SGHAT and FQNNGV. This CDR3 has 14 amino acids. V dropped 5 bases and J dropped 3; count of bases not matched to a gene: 6. CDR3 nucleotides: TGTGCCAGCAGCCTACGGACTAGCAGCTACGAGCAGTACTTC. This encodes CASSLRTSSYEQYF.

This chain joins TRBV19 and TRBJ1-2; D is uncertain. The CDR3 length is 13 residues. V was pared by 5 bases and J by 1 base, with 8 bases between. The germline CDR1 and CDR2 sequences are LNHDA and SQIVND (reference sequence). The DNA for the CDR3 is TGTGCCAGTAGTTTCAGAAGTAACTATGGCTACACCTTC. This gives the protein CASSFRSNYGYTF.

The chain is built from TRBV29-1 and TRBJ2-3, with D possibly TRBD2 on 5 matching bases. Germline CDR1 SQVTM, CDR2 ANQGSEA. The germline V and J ends were trimmed by 6 bases and 0 bases, with 13 bases remaining between them. The CDR3 is made up of 14 amino acids. The CDR3 reads CSVRVRLSTDTQYF. In DNA, the CDR3 is TGCAGCGTGAGGGTGCGCTTAAGCACAGATACGCAGTATTTT.

The rearrangement joins TRBV2 to TRBJ2-7; TRBD2 matches at 8 bases. The V and J ends lost 5 bases and 0 bases, in that order; junction bases with no gene match: 9. Germline V CDR1 and CDR2: SNHLY, FYNNEI. The CDR3 covers 16 residues. CDR3 coding DNA: TGTGCCAGCAGTTCCCGGGGGAGCGGGGGCTCCTACGAGCAGTACTTC. Its protein is CASSSRGSGGSYEQYF. The entire variable domain, with the rest obtained from reference TRBV2 and TRBJ2-7, is as follows: EPEVTQTPSHQVTQMGQEVILRCVPISNHLYFYWYRQILGQKVEFLVSFYNNEISEKSEIFDDQFSVERPDGSNFTLKIRSTKLEDSAMYFCASSSRGSGGSYEQYFGPGTRLTVT.

The chain couples TRBV4-2 to TRBJ2-7; maybe TRBD2 (6 bases). The ends were cut back, 5 bases at V and 6 bases at J, with 11 bases in the middle. Germline lookup yields CDR1 LGHNA and CDR2 YNFKEQ. There are 12 residues in the CDR3. The CDR3 region is CASSMQGGEQYF. CDR3 DNA: TGTGCCAGCAGCATGCAGGGAGGCGAGCAGTACTTC.

The rearrangement links TRBV30 to TRBJ1-2; D is ambiguous. The CDR3 loop spans 13 amino acids. Trimming pared 0 bases from V and 4 bases from J, leaving 9 bases between. Germline V gene lookup returns CDR1 GTSNPN and CDR2 SVGIG (reference sequence). CDR3 residues: CAWSVEPLYGYTF. The CDR3 DNA reads TGTGCCTGGAGTGTAGAACCACTCTATGGCTACACCTTC.